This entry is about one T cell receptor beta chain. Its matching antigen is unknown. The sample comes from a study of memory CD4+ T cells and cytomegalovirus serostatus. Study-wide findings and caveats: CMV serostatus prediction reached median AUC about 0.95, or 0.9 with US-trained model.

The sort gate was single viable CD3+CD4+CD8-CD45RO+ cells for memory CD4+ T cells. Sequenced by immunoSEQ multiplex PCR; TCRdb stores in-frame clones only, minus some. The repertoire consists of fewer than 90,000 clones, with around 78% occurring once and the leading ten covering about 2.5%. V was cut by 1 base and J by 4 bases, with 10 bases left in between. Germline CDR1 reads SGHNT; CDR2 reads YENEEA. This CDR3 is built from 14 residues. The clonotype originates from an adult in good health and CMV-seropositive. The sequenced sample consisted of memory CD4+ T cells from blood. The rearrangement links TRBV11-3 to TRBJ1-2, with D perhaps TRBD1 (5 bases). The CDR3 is CASSLAGGSYGYTF. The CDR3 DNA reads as TGTGCCAGCAGCTTAGCGGGGGGTTCCTATGGCTACACCTTC.